The present entry profiles one T cell receptor (beta chain) with its context. In the authors' methods: Reference gene primers were amplified, and this amplification served to estimate nucleated cell counts. TCRdb's table, derived via immunoSEQ multiplex PCR, lists solely in-frame clones and lacks some. The DNA gave D and trimming, while V, J and clone size come from that table. The sample contains a few hundred thousand clones, roughly 84% of which appear only once. This entry belongs to a study of blood T cell repertoires in COVID-19. The CDR3 totals 13 residues. Deletions cut 3 bases from V and 4 bases from J, with 10 bases between. CDR1 SGHRS and CDR2 YFSETQ come from the germline V gene.

This receptor was taken from a woman in her thirties or forties who had recovered from COVID-19. The sample taken for sequencing was PBMCs or T cells enriched from blood (not recorded which). The chain uses TRBV5-1 and TRBJ1-2; D is perhaps TRBD1 (6 bases). For the CDR3, the DNA is TGCGCCAGCAGCTCGGACAGCCCCTATGGCTACACCTTC. The encoded protein is CASSSDSPYGYTF.